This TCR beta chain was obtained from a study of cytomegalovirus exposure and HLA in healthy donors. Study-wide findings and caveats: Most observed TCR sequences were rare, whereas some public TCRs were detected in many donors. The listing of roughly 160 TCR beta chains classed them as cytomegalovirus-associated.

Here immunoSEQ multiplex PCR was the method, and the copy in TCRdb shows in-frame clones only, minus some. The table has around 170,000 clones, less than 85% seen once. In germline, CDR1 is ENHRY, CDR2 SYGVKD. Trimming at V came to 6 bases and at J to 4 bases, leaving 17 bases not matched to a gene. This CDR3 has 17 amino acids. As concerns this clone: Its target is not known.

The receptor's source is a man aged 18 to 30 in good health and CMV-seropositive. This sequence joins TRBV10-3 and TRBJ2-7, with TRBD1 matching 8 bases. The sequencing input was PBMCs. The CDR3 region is CAISSRQGTSDIYEQYF. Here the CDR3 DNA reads TGTGCCATCAGCTCCCGACAGGGGACGTCTGACATATACGAGCAGTACTTC.